Each of the 3 T cell receptor beta chains below was sequenced from the same sample in a study of CD8+ T cells in alopecia areata. Extraction of RNA preceded its reverse transcription into cDNA, which served as the sequencing template. The assay was immunoSEQ multiplex PCR, and TCRdb's table has in-frame clones only and misses some. Of fewer than 110,000 clones listed, about 60% were seen once; the top ten hold over 15%. Specified treatment: oral pan-JAK inhibitor, 5-10 mg twice daily. The sample in question was CD8+ T cells sorted from blood, obtained at approximately week 60, from a patient treated with tofacitinib. These receptors originate from a human donor with alopecia areata.

In DNA form, the CDR3 reads TGCGCCAGCAGTGAAGGTAGCAATCAGCCCCAGCATTTT. Its translation: CASSEGSNQPQHF. This rearrangement joins TRBV5-1 to TRBJ1-5, with D uncertain. This CDR3 contains 13 residues. V was pared by 5 bases and J by 0 bases, with 6 bases between. Germline V gene sequence: CDR1 SGHRS, CDR2 YFSETQ. Combining the CDR3 with reference TRBV5-1 and TRBJ1-5 gives the whole variable domain KAGVTQTPRYLIKTRGQQVTLSCSPISGHRSVSWYQQTPGQGLQFLFEYFSETQRNKGNFPGRFSGRQFSNSRSEMNVSTLELGDSALYLCASSEGSNQPQHFGDGTRLSIL.

V and J are TRBV25-1 and TRBJ1-2; 7 bases map to TRBD1. The CDR3 has 13 amino acids. Trimming took 7 bases from V and 8 from J; bases not matched to a gene: 10. Germline values: CDR1 MGHDK, CDR2 SYGVNS. The CDR3 sequence is CASISRRGGGYTF. The CDR3 coding sequence is TGTGCCAGCATAAGTCGCAGGGGGGGCGGCTACACCTTC.

The rearrangement links TRBV18 to TRBJ1-2; tentatively, D is TRBD1 (5 bases). Germline V gene data show CDR1 as KGHSH and CDR2 as LQKENI. The germline V and J ends were trimmed by 4 bases and 4 bases, with 19 bases remaining between them. The CDR3 has 16 residues. CDR3 bases: TGTGCCAGCTCACATCCCCGGGACTCCGGACGCTATGGCTACACCTTC. It specifies CASSHPRDSGRYGYTF.